Each of the 16 T cell receptor beta chains below was sequenced from the same sample in a study of PD-L1 blockade in urothelial cancer (dated by TCRdb to the late 2010s). To prepare the library, the immunoSEQ multiplex PCR assay was applied. TCRdb provides this immuneACCESS table in a form limited to in-frame rearrangements. Some clones are lacking; in checked studies, under half of them reflect an unresolved V gene, and why the rest are absent is not known. The sample table lists about 110,000 clones, approximately 86% of them with a count of one. Around 2.4% of the sample goes to the ten largest clones. Sequenced here: PBMCs, sampled around atezolizumab (anti-PD-L1) treatment. The receptors originated from a man in his forties or fifties with urothelial cancer.

V is TRBV7-9 and J is TRBJ2-1, with 13 bases identical to TRBD2. Germline loops: CDR1 SEHNR, CDR2 FQNEAQ (reference sequence). The CDR3 extends over 19 amino acids. The V segment lost 3 bases and the J segment 5 bases; nucleotides outside the gene matches: 13. CDR3 DNA: TGTGCCAGCAGCTTTCCACGCTCCGATGGGACTAGCGGGAACAATGAGCAGTTCTTC. It encodes CASSFPRSDGTSGNNEQFF.

This clone is a singleton in its sample. The J gene is TRBJ1-6, the V gene TRBV28, with TRBD1 matching 7 bases. This CDR3 spans 14 amino acids. V dropped 6 bases and J dropped 7; count of bases not matched to a gene: 6. Looked up from germline, CDR1 is MDHEN and CDR2 is SYDVKM. The CDR3 nucleotides are TGTGCCAGCAGGCTAAGGACAGGAAATTCACCCCTCCACTTT. Translating it yields CASRLRTGNSPLHF.

The genes are TRBV2 and TRBJ2-3, with D perhaps TRBD2 (5 bases). Germline lookup yields CDR1 SNHLY and CDR2 FYNNEI. The CDR3 runs 15 residues. The V and J ends lost 6 bases and 0 bases respectively, with 13 bases between them. CDR3 nucleotide sequence: TGTGCCAGCAGCCCCCTAGCTTCTAGCACAGATACGCAGTATTTT. It yields the protein CASSPLASSTDTQYF.

The chain links TRBV5-1 to TRBJ2-3; D may be TRBD2 (5 bases). The V gene lost 2 bases and the J gene lost 4 bases, with 14 bases spanning the gap. CDR3 length: 15 amino acids. Germline-derived CDR1 and CDR2 are SGHRS and YFSETQ. This CDR3 reads CASSFLAPRSDTQYF. CDR3 nucleotide sequence: TGCGCCAGCAGCTTCTTAGCGCCTAGGTCAGATACGCAGTATTTT.

This clone was seen just once. The chain joins TRBV11-2 to TRBJ2-1, with 9 bases matching TRBD1. The germline V gene has CDR1 SGHAT and CDR2 FQNNGV. The CDR3 runs to 14 residues. The V and J ends lost 2 bases and 7 bases, in that order; junction bases with no gene match: 3. DNA for the CDR3: TGTGCCAGCAGCTTAAGGACAGGGGCGAATGAGCAGTTCTTC. It translates to CASSLRTGANEQFF.

This clone was observed once. The chain carries TRBV19 and TRBJ1-5, with D uncertain. Germline CDR1 is LNHDA and CDR2 is SQIVND (reference sequence). V was cut by 7 bases and J by 7 bases, with 11 bases left in between. The CDR3 runs to 12 residues. The CDR3 sequence: CASTPGVQPQHF. The CDR3 DNA reads TGTGCCAGTACCCCGGGTGTCCAGCCCCAGCATTTT.

The table lists this clone with a count of one. The genes are TRBV2 and TRBJ2-5; TRBD2 matches at 8 bases. This CDR3 is 15 amino acids long. Trimming at V came to 8 bases and at J to 0 bases, leaving 8 bases not matched to a gene. Looked up from germline, CDR1 is SNHLY and CDR2 is FYNNEI. CDR3 sequence: CASGVVGLDQETQYF. CDR3 bases: TGTGCCAGCGGAGTGGTGGGACTAGACCAAGAGACCCAGTACTTC.

The genes are TRBV19 and TRBJ1-3, with 7 nucleotides matching TRBD1. Looked up from germline, CDR1 is LNHDA and CDR2 is SQIVND (reference sequence). The CDR3 is 14 residues long. The V and J ends lost 6 bases and 0 bases, in that order; junction bases with no gene match: 2. Here the CDR3 reads CASRRDSSGNTIYF. In DNA form, the CDR3 reads TGTGCCAGTAGGAGGGACAGCTCTGGAAACACCATATATTTT.

J is TRBJ1-3 and V is TRBV5-1, with D maybe TRBD1 (6 bases). Trimming removed 0 bases at V and 4 bases at J, with 11 bases between. CDR3 length equals 15 residues. Germline assignment: CDR1 SGHRS and CDR2 YFSETQ. CDR3 sequence (DNA): TGCGCCAGCAGCTTGGGGGGGCGAGGAGGAAACACCATATATTTT. It yields the protein CASSLGGRGGNTIYF.

The chain links TRBV5-1 to TRBJ2-7; 8 bases align to TRBD2. V lost 2 bases and J lost 0; bases outside the gene matches: 7. Looked up from germline, CDR1 is SGHRS and CDR2 is YFSETQ. This CDR3 has 16 amino acids. CDR3 nucleotide sequence: TGCGCCAGCAGCTTACTTACTAGCGGCCCCTCCTACGAGCAGTACTTC. Amino acid sequence: CASSLLTSGPSYEQYF.

The CDR3, as DNA: TGTGCCTGGAGAACTACCGGGACTAGCGGGAGTGGCGAGCAGTACTTC. It is translated as CAWRTTGTSGSGEQYF. V gene TRBV30 combines with J gene TRBJ2-7, with 14 nucleotides matching TRBD2. The length of the CDR3 is 16 residues. V shed 3 bases and J 6 bases; nucleotides not matched to a gene: 10. Germline CDR1 reads GTSNPN; CDR2 reads SVGIG (reference sequence).

The chain links TRBV9 to TRBJ2-6; TRBD1 matches 7 bases. CDR1 and CDR2 (germline): SGDLS, YYNGEE. The CDR3 sequence is 16 residues long. Unmatched junction bases numbered 6, after V lost 4 bases and J lost 2 bases. The CDR3 DNA sequence: TGTGCCAGCAGCCCGGGTAGGGGGCCTGGGGCCAACGTCCTGACTTTC. This translates into CASSPGRGPGANVLTF.

The V call is TRBV7-3, the J call TRBJ2-2; a weak D match, TRBD1 (5 bases). The CDR3 consists of 15 residues. Per the germline V gene, CDR1 is SGHTA and CDR2 is FQGTGA. Trimming took 5 bases from V and 0 from J, leaving 10 bases between them. The CDR3 DNA sequence: TGTGCCAGCAGCAAATCAGGGACGAACACCGGGGAGCTGTTTTTT. Translation: CASSKSGTNTGELFF.

The V and J genes are TRBV7-2 and TRBJ1-2; maybe TRBD1 (5 bases). V dropped 1 base and J dropped 4 bases, with 10 bases sitting between them. The CDR3 spans 14 residues. The V gene's germline CDR1 is SGHTA and CDR2 FQGNSA. The CDR3 loop reads CASSLGGRSYGYTF. In nucleotides, the CDR3 is TGTGCCAGCAGCTTAGGGGGCAGAAGCTATGGCTACACCTTC.

This clone came up a few times. The genes are TRBV13 and TRBJ2-5, with 11 bases that match TRBD2. Germline lookup yields CDR1 PRHDT and CDR2 FYEKMQ (reference sequence). V shed 4 bases and J 3 bases; nucleotides not matched to a gene: 10. CDR3 length: 17 residues. The CDR3 reads CASSSGGVAGGKETQYF. The CDR3 DNA is TGTGCCAGCAGCTCAGGCGGGGTAGCGGGAGGGAAAGAGACCCAGTACTTC. The full variable domain, rest sourced from reference TRBV13 and TRBJ2-5, is AAGVIQSPRHLIKEKRETATLKCYPIPRHDTVYWYQQGPGQDPQFLISFYEKMQSDKGSIPDRFSAQQFSDYHSELNMSSLELGDSALYFCASSSGGVAGGKETQYFGPGTRLLVL.

This chain joins TRBV10-3 and TRBJ2-5, with 7 positions matching TRBD2. Trimming took 5 bases from V and 4 from J; bases not matched to a gene: 7. This CDR3 spans 14 amino acids. The V gene's germline CDR1 is ENHRY and CDR2 SYGVKD. The CDR3 here is CAISPGRPAETQYF. The CDR3 bases are TGTGCCATCAGTCCCGGGAGGCCCGCAGAGACCCAGTACTTC.